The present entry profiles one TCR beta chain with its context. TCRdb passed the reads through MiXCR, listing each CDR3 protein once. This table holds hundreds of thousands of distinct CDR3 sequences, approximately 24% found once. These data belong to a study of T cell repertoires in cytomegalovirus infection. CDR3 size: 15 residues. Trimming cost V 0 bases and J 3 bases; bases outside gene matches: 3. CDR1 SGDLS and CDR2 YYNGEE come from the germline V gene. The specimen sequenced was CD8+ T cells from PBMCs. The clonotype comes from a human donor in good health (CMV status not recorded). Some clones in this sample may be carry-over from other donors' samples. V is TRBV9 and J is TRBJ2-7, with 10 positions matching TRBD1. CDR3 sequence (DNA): TGTGCCAGCAGCGTAGCCGGGACAGGGGTCTACGAGCAGTACTTC. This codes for CASSVAGTGVYEQYF.